The 12 T cell receptor beta chains below were found in one sample sequenced in a study of T cells after yellow fever vaccination (dated by TCRdb to the late 2010s). The sample's treatment or condition label is to be understood as: live attenuated yellow fever vaccine strain. The library was generated by 5' RACE. TCRdb records Illumina HiSeq 2500 as the sequencer. TCRdb redid the processing of the public reads, applying fastp at Q25 and MiXCR, and retained in-frame beta chains. Each CDR3 protein gets just one entry, which takes the most common genes and DNA from the rows behind it. The sample table lists hundreds of thousands of distinct CDR3 sequences, about 9.9% of them with a count of one. In total, the top ten clones hold around 20% of the sample. The sequencing here drew on PBMCs, taken on the day of the first yellow fever vaccination. The receptor set was obtained from a man aged 18 to 30 who received the YFV17D yellow fever vaccine.

As DNA, the CDR3 is TGTGCCAGCAGTGGACTAGCGGGGGATGAGCAGTTCTTC. Translating it yields CASSGLAGDEQFF. The chain joins TRBV7-2 to TRBJ2-1, with 13 nucleotides matching TRBD2. This CDR3 has 13 residues. Germline loops: CDR1 SGHTA, CDR2 FQGNSA. The ends lost 6 bases at V and 8 bases at J; junction bases unmatched: 1.

The chain has TRBV5-1 and TRBJ1-1; TRBD1 might be the D (5 bases). Deletions cut 4 bases from V and 6 bases from J, with 13 bases between. The CDR3 has 13 residues. Germline V gene data show CDR1 as SGHRS and CDR2 as YFSETQ. CDR3 sequence: CASSNQGSAEAFF. The CDR3 DNA is TGCGCCAGCAGCAACCAGGGTTCGGCTGAAGCTTTCTTT.

This chain connects TRBV4-1 to TRBJ2-3; TRBD1 might be the D (5 bases). Trimming left V 4 bases short and J 4 bases short, with 18 bases between. Germline values: CDR1 MGHRA, CDR2 YSYEKL. The CDR3 runs to 16 residues. In DNA, the CDR3 is TGCGCCAGCAGCCGAAGCTCAAGGGGTAGGGCAGATACGCAGTATTTT. This encodes CASSRSSRGRADTQYF.

The sample holds a few counts of this clonotype. The chain recombines TRBV7-2 with TRBJ2-7; TRBD2 is a possible D gene (5 bases). CDR3 length: 14 residues. CDR1 SGHTA and CDR2 FQGNSA come from the germline V gene. Trimming took 0 bases from V and 5 from J, leaving 11 bases between them. CDR3 coding DNA: TGTGCCAGCAGCTTAGCCCCGGGGTTCAACGAGCAGTACGTC. Its translation: CASSLAPGFNEQYV.

The chain couples TRBV27 to TRBJ1-2; 9 nucleotides agree with TRBD1. The CDR3 covers 14 residues. Losses at the gene ends were 6 bases for V and 10 bases for J; bases not matched to a gene: 12. Germline values: CDR1 MNHEY, CDR2 SMNVEV (reference sequence). The CDR3 DNA is TGTGCCAGCAGACTCGCCGGGACAGGGTTCGACTACACCTTC. Its translation: CASRLAGTGFDYTF.

This chain links TRBV5-1 with TRBJ1-1; no definite D call. This CDR3 is built from 17 residues. Germline assignment: CDR1 SGHRS and CDR2 YFSETQ. Trimming took 2 bases from V and 0 from J, leaving 17 bases between them. This chain's CDR3 is CASSFQPVGQMNTEAFF. For the CDR3, the DNA is TGCGCCAGCAGCTTCCAACCCGTCGGCCAGATGAACACTGAAGCTTTCTTT.

J is TRBJ2-3 and V is TRBV20-1; TRBD1 might be the D (6 bases). V dropped 5 bases and J dropped 2 bases, with 11 bases sitting between them. The CDR3 runs to 13 residues. Germline V lookup: CDR1 DFQATT, CDR2 SNEGSKA (reference sequence). In nucleotides, the CDR3 is TGCAGTGCTCAGGACAGTACCACAGATACGCAGTATTTT. Translation gives CSAQDSTTDTQYF.

The genes are TRBV12-3 or TRBV12-4 and TRBJ2-3; D ambiguous. The CDR3 runs 15 residues. The V gene lost 5 bases and the J gene lost 0 bases, with 12 bases spanning the gap. This CDR3 is CASSPAELSTDTQYF. For the CDR3, the DNA is TGTGCCAGCAGTCCTGCGGAACTGAGCACAGATACGCAGTATTTT.

The V and J genes are TRBV11-2 and TRBJ1-6, with a possible D match to TRBD1 (5 bases). CDR1 and CDR2 (germline): SGHAT, FQNNGV. Trimming cost V 4 bases and J 9 bases, with 10 bases left between them. There are 13 residues in the CDR3. The CDR3 sequence: CASSYAGGSPLHF. Here the CDR3 DNA reads TGTGCCAGCAGCTACGCGGGGGGTTCACCCCTCCACTTT.

The rearrangement links TRBV11-2 to TRBJ2-3; D is unclear. From germline, CDR1 is SGHAT and CDR2 FQNNGV. The CDR3 sequence is 11 residues long. Trimming removed 5 bases from V and 6 bases from J, with 6 bases in between. CDR3 sequence (DNA): TGTGCCAGCAGCATAATGGATACGCAGTATTTT. Its translation is CASSIMDTQYF.

V gene TRBV9 combines with J gene TRBJ1-1; 12 nucleotides line up with TRBD1. Per the germline V gene, CDR1 is SGDLS and CDR2 is YYNGEE. The CDR3 extends over 16 amino acids. V shed 3 bases, J shed 4 bases, and the junction held 7 bases outside the gene matches. CDR3 region: CASSAGTGGITTEAFF. The CDR3 nucleotides read TGTGCCAGCAGCGCAGGGACAGGGGGCATTACCACTGAAGCTTTCTTT.

This sequence joins TRBV18 and TRBJ2-7; no firm D call. The CDR3 has 13 residues. Germline loops: CDR1 KGHSH, CDR2 LQKENI. Trimming pared 3 bases from V and 3 bases from J, leaving 9 bases between. In DNA form, the CDR3 reads TGTGCCAGCTCACCCCCCGGTAGCTACGAGCAGTACTTC. Amino acid sequence: CASSPPGSYEQYF.